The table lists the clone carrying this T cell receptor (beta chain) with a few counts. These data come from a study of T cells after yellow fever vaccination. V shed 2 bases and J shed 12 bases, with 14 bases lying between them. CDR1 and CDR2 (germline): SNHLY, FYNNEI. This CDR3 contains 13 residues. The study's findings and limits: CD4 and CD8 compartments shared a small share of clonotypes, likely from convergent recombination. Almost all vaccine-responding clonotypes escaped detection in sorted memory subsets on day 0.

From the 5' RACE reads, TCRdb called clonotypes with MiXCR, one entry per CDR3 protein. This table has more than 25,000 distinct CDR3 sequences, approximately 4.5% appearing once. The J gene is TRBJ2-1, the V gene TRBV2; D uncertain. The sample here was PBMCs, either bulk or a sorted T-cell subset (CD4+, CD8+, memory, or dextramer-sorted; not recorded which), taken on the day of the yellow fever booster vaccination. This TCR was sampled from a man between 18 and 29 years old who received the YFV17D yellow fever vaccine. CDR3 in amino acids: CASSEPLNQRQFF. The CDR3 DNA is TGTGCCAGCAGTGAACCGCTAAATCAGAGGCAGTTCTTC.